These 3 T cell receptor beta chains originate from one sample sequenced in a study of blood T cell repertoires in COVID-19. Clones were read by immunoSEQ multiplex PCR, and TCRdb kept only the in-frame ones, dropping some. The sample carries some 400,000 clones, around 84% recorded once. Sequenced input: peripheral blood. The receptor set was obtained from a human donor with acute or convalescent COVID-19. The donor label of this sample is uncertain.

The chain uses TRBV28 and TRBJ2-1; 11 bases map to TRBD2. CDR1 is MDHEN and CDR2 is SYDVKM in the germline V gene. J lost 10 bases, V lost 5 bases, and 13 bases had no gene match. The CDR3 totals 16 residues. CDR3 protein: CASSRSGRAGTREQFF. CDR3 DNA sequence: TGTGCCAGCAGTCGTAGCGGGAGGGCCGGGACTAGGGAGCAGTTCTTC.

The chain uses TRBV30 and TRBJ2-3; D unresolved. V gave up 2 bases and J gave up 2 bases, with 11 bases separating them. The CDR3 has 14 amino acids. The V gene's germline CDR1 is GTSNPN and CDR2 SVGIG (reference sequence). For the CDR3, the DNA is TGTGCCTGGAGTCGGGTACGGTTCACAGATACGCAGTATTTT. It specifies CAWSRVRFTDTQYF.

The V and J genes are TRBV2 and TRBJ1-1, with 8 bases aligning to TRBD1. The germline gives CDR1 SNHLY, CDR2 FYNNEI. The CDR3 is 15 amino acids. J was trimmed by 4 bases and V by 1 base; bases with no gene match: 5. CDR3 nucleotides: TGTGCCAGCAGTGAAGTTCAGGGGGCGAGCACTGAAGCTTTCTTT. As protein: CASSEVQGASTEAFF.